A single sample gave rise to the 16 T cell receptor beta chains below, sequenced in a study of blood T cells in healthy people across ages. Together with a sample-barcoded 5' primer, a J-beta primer mix was included in a second PCR lasting about 7 to 11 cycles. TCRdb reprocessed the 5' RACE reads via MiXCR and lists one record per CDR3 protein. The sample has about 1,000,000 distinct CDR3 sequences; over 35% are singletons. Source material: blood. Source of these receptors: a woman in her sixties in good health.

This chain joins TRBV6-4 and TRBJ2-6, with 7 bases that match TRBD2. The CDR3 has 15 residues. CDR1 is MRHNA, CDR2 SNTAGT, per germline. The J segment lost 3 bases and the V segment lost 3 bases, leaving 2 bases of the junction unmatched. In DNA form, the CDR3 reads TGTGCCAGCAGTGAGGGAGGGGATGGGGCCAACGTCCTGACTTTC. Encoded protein: CASSEGGDGANVLTF.

V and J are TRBV20-1 and TRBJ2-1; maybe TRBD2 (5 bases). The J call may be in error: the DNA end matches TRBJ2-7 better. Germline lookup yields CDR1 DFQATT and CDR2 SNEGSKA (reference sequence). The CDR3 has 16 amino acids. CDR3 residues: CSARGVSGNSYNEQYF. The CDR3 region has the DNA TGCAGTGCTAGAGGAGTGTCCGGGAACTCCTACAATGAGCAGTACTTC.

This clonotype was detected ten times or more. The chain carries TRBV29-1 and TRBJ2-7, with D possibly matching TRBD1 (6 bases). The CDR3 has 12 residues. In germline, CDR1 is SQVTM, CDR2 ANQGSEA. V was clipped by 2 bases and J by 5 bases, with 10 bases between them. The CDR3, as DNA: TGCAGCGTTGAACTAGGGGGTAACGAGCAGTACTTC. Residues: CSVELGGNEQYF.

The sample holds one count of this clonotype. V usage is TRBV7-2 and J usage is TRBJ2-1; 15 nucleotides agree with TRBD2. Germline V gene lookup returns CDR1 SGHTA and CDR2 FQGNSA. The CDR3 covers 17 residues. This CDR3 is CGCLGLAGGTVYNEQFF. CDR3 bases: TGTGGGTGCCTGGGACTAGCGGGGGGAACAGTCTACAATGAGCAGTTCTTC.

This clonotype was counted only a few times. The chain joins TRBV7-2 to TRBJ1-2; D unclear. Per the germline V gene, CDR1 is SGHTA and CDR2 is FQGNSA. The CDR3 is made up of 15 amino acids. V lost 4 bases to trimming and J lost 4 bases, with 16 bases between them. CDR3 bases: TGTGCCAGCAGCTCCCGGGCCCTTCACGGCTATGGCTACACCTTC. Encoded protein: CASSSRALHGYGYTF.

V is TRBV20-1 and J is TRBJ2-3, with no clear D. Trimming took 6 bases from V and 0 from J, leaving 13 bases between them. Germline CDR1 and CDR2: DFQATT and SNEGSKA (reference sequence). This CDR3 contains 14 residues. The CDR3 DNA is TGCAGTGCCCCCCTTCGGTCTAGCACAGATACGCAGTATTTT. Its protein is CSAPLRSSTDTQYF.

V usage is TRBV2 and J usage is TRBJ2-6; D not resolved. The V gene lost 2 bases and the J gene lost 8 bases, with 7 bases spanning the gap. The CDR3 extends over 13 amino acids. Per the germline V gene, CDR1 is SNHLY and CDR2 is FYNNEI. The CDR3 region has the DNA TGTGCCAGCAGTGAAAGCCAGACCAACGTCCTGACTTTC. Translating gives CASSESQTNVLTF.

In its sample, this clonotype was seen a few times. The chain has TRBV20-1 and TRBJ2-1; 13 bases are a match to TRBD2. Germline trimming cut 5 bases from V and 7 bases from J; bases unmatched to any gene: 5. In germline, CDR1 is DFQATT, CDR2 SNEGSKA (reference sequence). The CDR3 consists of 14 residues. DNA for the CDR3: TGCAGTGCTCGGACTAGCGGGAGTGTGAATGAGCAGTTCTTC. Its protein product is CSARTSGSVNEQFF.

CDR3 in amino acids: CASSLMTRGAYGYTF. In nucleotides, the CDR3 is TGTGCCAGCAGCTTAATGACAAGGGGGGCCTATGGCTACACCTTC. The V call is TRBV7-2, the J call TRBJ1-2, with a weak D call TRBD1 (6 bases). Trimming left V 2 bases short and J 4 bases short, with 14 bases between. CDR1 and CDR2 (germline): SGHTA, FQGNSA. The CDR3 consists of 15 residues.

Details on this clonotype: The junction departs from the called germline gene at one end, perhaps through a read error. This chain connects TRBV9 to TRBJ1-4, with 9 bases identical to TRBD1. Germline CDR1 and CDR2: SGDLS and YYNGEE. The CDR3 extends over 15 amino acids. The CDR3 DNA reads as TGTACCAGCAGCGCGACAGGGGGGTCGAATGAAAAACTGTTTTTT. It specifies CTSSATGGSNEKLFF.

This clonotype showed up just a few times. The chain combines TRBV20-1 with TRBJ2-7; 9 bases fit TRBD2. V lost 4 bases and J lost 3; bases outside the gene matches: 4. Germline V gene sequence: CDR1 DFQATT, CDR2 SNEGSKA (reference sequence). The CDR3 contains 13 residues. As DNA, the CDR3 is TGCAGTGCTATGACTAGCGGAAACTACGAGCAGTACTTC. It encodes CSAMTSGNYEQYF.

J is TRBJ1-4 and V is TRBV7-9; a possible D gene is TRBD1 (5 bases). Trimming pared 5 bases from V and 2 bases from J, leaving 21 bases between. Germline lookup yields CDR1 SEHNR and CDR2 FQNEAQ (reference sequence). The CDR3 covers 18 residues. CDR3 DNA sequence: TGTGCCAGCAGCCCCACGGGGCGATCCCGATCGACTAATGAAAAACTGTTTTTT. Translation gives CASSPTGRSRSTNEKLFF.

J is TRBJ1-1 and V is TRBV18; D is unresolved. Germline V lookup: CDR1 KGHSH, CDR2 LQKENI. This CDR3 is built from 14 residues. Trimming pared 3 bases from V and 2 bases from J, leaving 10 bases between. The CDR3: CASSPSGANTEAFF. CDR3 sequence (DNA): TGTGCCAGCTCACCCTCCGGAGCAAACACTGAAGCTTTCTTT.

The chain uses TRBV28 and TRBJ2-4; D is perhaps TRBD1 or TRBD2 (5 bases each). The germline V and J ends were trimmed by 2 bases and 0 bases, with 14 bases remaining between them. Germline loops: CDR1 MDHEN, CDR2 SYDVKM. CDR3 size: 17 residues. The CDR3: CASSLAPGSPAKNIQYF. The CDR3 DNA follows: TGTGCCAGCAGTTTAGCCCCAGGGAGCCCAGCCAAAAACATTCAGTACTTC.

This clonotype was found a few times. The V gene is TRBV5-1, the J gene TRBJ2-5; D gene ambiguous. Germline lookup yields CDR1 SGHRS and CDR2 YFSETQ. CDR3 length: 15 residues. Trimming took off 4 bases at V and 3 bases at J, with 16 bases between the two ends. In DNA, the CDR3 is TGCGCCAGCAGCCCTGGTGGGCGAGCTGAAGAGACCCAGTACTTC. Its protein is CASSPGGRAEETQYF.

This clonotype was recorded a few times. The rearrangement joins TRBV29-1 to TRBJ2-1, with D tentatively TRBD1 (5 bases). The germline gives CDR1 SQVTM, CDR2 ANQGSEA. The CDR3 length is 14 residues. Trimming took 6 bases from V and 1 from J, leaving 13 bases between them. CDR3 DNA: TGCAGCGTCCCCGTGGGGCGGTCCTACAATGAGCAGTTCTTC. The encoded protein is CSVPVGRSYNEQFF.